The 28 T cell receptor beta chains presented below share a single source sample, sequenced in a study of T cells after posttransplantation cyclophosphamide. Measured with immunoSEQ multiplex PCR; TCRdb has only the in-frame clones, and not every one. The top ten clones hold around 4.6% of a sample with 15,000 to 17,000 clones, 80% to 85% of them seen once. Methotrexate plus calcineurin inhibitor accompanied controls' myeloablative marrow transplants; sampling was 1 year later. The sample here was PBMCs, taken approximately 370 days after allogeneic stem cell transplant with calcineurin inhibitor and methotrexate. These receptors all come from a male patient aged 18 to 35 who received an allogeneic stem cell transplant from a related donor, was CMV-positive, and had no GVHD. A share of the T cells may be of graft donor origin.

V usage is TRBV15 and J usage is TRBJ2-6; tentative D call: TRBD2 (6 bases). CDR1 is LNHNV, CDR2 YYDKDF, per germline (reference sequence). The CDR3 spans 15 residues. V was cut by 5 bases and J by 2 bases, with 10 bases left in between. The CDR3 spells CATSSRGTGANVLTF. DNA of the CDR3: TGTGCCACCAGCTCCCGGGGGACTGGGGCCAACGTCCTGACTTTC.

The rearrangement uses TRBV7-2 and TRBJ2-5; 10 bases map to TRBD1. This CDR3 has 16 amino acids. Germline lookup yields CDR1 SGHTA and CDR2 FQGNSA. The V gene end was trimmed by 3 bases and the J gene end by 4 bases; junction bases not matched to a gene: 8. The CDR3 loop is CASSFLGQGVRETQYF. The DNA of the CDR3 is TGTGCCAGCAGCTTCCTAGGACAGGGGGTTCGAGAGACCCAGTACTTC. The full variable domain, rest sourced from reference TRBV7-2 and TRBJ2-5, is GAGVSQSPSNKVTEKGKDVELRCDPISGHTALYWYRQSLGQGLEFLIYFQGNSAPDKSGLPSDRFSAERTGGSVSTLTIQRTQQEDSAVYLCASSFLGQGVRETQYFGPGTRLLVL.

This clone has more than one count but fewer than ten. This chain's CDR3 is CAISSQNYGYTF. DNA for the CDR3: TGTGCCATCAGTTCACAGAACTATGGCTACACCTTC. This chain connects TRBV10-3 to TRBJ1-2, with D unresolved. CDR1 ENHRY and CDR2 SYGVKD come from the germline V gene. Trimming took off 5 bases at V and 2 bases at J, with 6 bases between the two ends. The CDR3 contains 12 residues.

The CDR3 bases are TGTGCCAGCAGCTTTGGGACAGTTAATGAAAAACTGTTTTTT. It codes for CASSFGTVNEKLFF. The rearrangement uses TRBV11-2 and TRBJ1-4; TRBD1 matches 7 bases. V was pared by 3 bases and J by 4 bases, with 2 bases of the junction left unmatched. This CDR3 is 14 amino acids long. Germline V gene data show CDR1 as SGHAT and CDR2 as FQNNGV.

The chain combines TRBV25-1 with TRBJ2-7; TRBD1 matches at 12 bases. Trimming took 6 bases from V and 5 from J; bases not matched to a gene: 2. Germline CDR1 is MGHDK and CDR2 is SYGVNS. This CDR3 region has 13 residues. The CDR3 is CASRGQGANEQYF. The CDR3 DNA follows: TGTGCCAGCAGGGGACAGGGGGCTAACGAGCAGTACTTC.

The rearrangement uses TRBV28 and TRBJ2-7; TRBD2 aligns across 9 bases. Germline trimming cut 2 bases from V and 4 bases from J; bases unmatched to any gene: 15. Germline CDR1 and CDR2: MDHEN and SYDVKM. The CDR3 consists of 18 residues. CDR3 sequence (DNA): TGTGCCAGCAGTTTAATCTCGAGACTAGCGGATCCTACTTACGAGCAGTACTTC. Translating gives CASSLISRLADPTYEQYF.

The chain recombines TRBV6-5 with TRBJ2-4; 10 positions agree with TRBD2. V lost 4 bases to trimming and J lost 6 bases; unmatched junction nucleotides: 6. Per the germline V gene, CDR1 is MNHEY and CDR2 is SVGAGI. The CDR3 runs 15 residues. In DNA form, the CDR3 reads TGTGCCAGCAGTTTAACTAGCGGGACGGGAAACATTCAGTACTTC. This gives the protein CASSLTSGTGNIQYF.

The gene calls are TRBV6-1 and TRBJ1-1; tentative D call: TRBD1 (6 bases). Germline CDR1 is MNHNS and CDR2 is SASEGT. The length of the CDR3 is 13 residues. The V end lost 6 bases, the J end lost 1 base, and 9 bases lay between the germline ends. Here the CDR3 DNA reads TGTGCCAGCAGCCGGACAGAGAACACTGAAGCTTTCTTT. This encodes CASSRTENTEAFF.

The rearrangement uses TRBV19 and TRBJ1-6; 7 bases align to TRBD1. The CDR3 is 15 residues long. The ends lost 4 bases at V and 9 bases at J; junction bases unmatched: 9. Germline values: CDR1 LNHDA, CDR2 SQIVND (reference sequence). The CDR3 sequence is CASSTLQGKPSPLHF. CDR3 nucleotide sequence: TGTGCCAGTAGTACCCTACAGGGGAAACCTTCACCCCTCCACTTT.

The chain carries TRBV19 and TRBJ1-5; D might be TRBD1 (5 bases). The CDR3 has 14 amino acids. Trimming took off 7 bases at V and 2 bases at J, with 12 bases between the two ends. Germline CDR1 LNHDA, CDR2 SQIVND (reference sequence). CDR3 in amino acids: CASILRGGNQPQHF. The CDR3 DNA reads as TGTGCCAGTATTTTAAGGGGTGGCAATCAGCCCCAGCATTTT.

J is TRBJ1-1 and V is TRBV18; TRBD1 aligns across 7 bases. V lost 3 bases, J lost 0 bases, and 16 bases stayed unmatched. The CDR3 runs to 19 residues. CDR1 KGHSH and CDR2 LQKENI come from the germline V gene. The CDR3 DNA reads as TGTGCCAGCTCACCTATCACTATGGCAGGGGGTACCTTGAACACTGAAGCTTTCTTT. It specifies CASSPITMAGGTLNTEAFF.

To note about this clone: Compared with germline, one end of the junction differs, possibly owing to a read error. DNA for the CDR3: TGTGCCAGCAGTTTACTAGCGGGAGCTCCCTACAGTGAGCAGTTCTTC. Encoded protein: CASSLLAGAPYSEQFF. The genes are TRBV28 and TRBJ2-1, with 10 nucleotides matching TRBD2. The CDR3 runs 16 residues. Germline V gene sequence: CDR1 MDHEN, CDR2 SYDVKM.

The rearrangement links TRBV4-2 to TRBJ1-4; no definite D call. Germline V lookup: CDR1 LGHNA, CDR2 YNFKEQ. Trimming pared 4 bases from V and 8 bases from J, leaving 20 bases between. The CDR3 totals 16 residues. CDR3 bases: TGTGCCAGCAGCCTCCCTCGAGGAGGTCTGGAGGAAAAACTGTTTTTT. This gives the protein CASSLPRGGLEEKLFF.

This rearrangement joins TRBV7-8 to TRBJ1-2; D is unresolved. Between the trimmed V and J ends, which lost 3 bases and 4 bases, there was a span of 15 bases. This CDR3 is 15 amino acids long. The germline V gene has CDR1 SGHVS and CDR2 FQNEAQ. The CDR3: CASSLYASGFYGYTF. The DNA for the CDR3 is TGTGCCAGCAGCTTGTACGCCTCGGGGTTCTATGGCTACACCTTC.

The count of this clone is one. The chain employs TRBV27 and TRBJ2-7, with D maybe TRBD1 (6 bases). Germline V gene sequence: CDR1 MNHEY, CDR2 SMNVEV (reference sequence). V dropped 3 bases and J dropped 0 bases, with 6 bases sitting between them. The CDR3 extends over 13 amino acids. The CDR3 coding sequence is TGTGCCAGCAGTTTGGACAGCTCCTACGAGCAGTACTTC. It specifies CASSLDSSYEQYF.

The V call is TRBV28, the J call TRBJ2-5; D may be TRBD1 (5 bases). Germline V gene sequence: CDR1 MDHEN, CDR2 SYDVKM. This CDR3 contains 16 residues. V dropped 5 bases and J dropped 5 bases, with 21 bases sitting between them. CDR3 coding DNA: TGTGCCAGCAGTCTACAGGACACGTCAGGATTGGAGACCCAGTACTTC. This codes for CASSLQDTSGLETQYF.

The genes are TRBV5-6 and TRBJ2-5, with 9 bases identical to TRBD2. V was clipped by 4 bases and J by 5 bases; unmatched bases: 6. CDR3 length: 14 amino acids. CDR1 SGHDT and CDR2 YYEEEE come from the germline V gene. In nucleotides, the CDR3 is TGTGCCAGCAGCCAAGAGCGGGGGGCTGAGACCCAGTACTTC. Its protein is CASSQERGAETQYF.

This chain uses TRBV18 with TRBJ2-7, with unresolved D. The CDR3 length is 14 residues. V lost 2 bases and J lost 5, with 13 bases in between. The germline CDR1 and CDR2 sequences are KGHSH and LQKENI. In DNA form, the CDR3 reads TGTGCCAGCTCACCAGTCTTAAATCAGAACGAGCAGTACTTC. Translated, it gives CASSPVLNQNEQYF.

This chain uses TRBV2 with TRBJ2-5, with TRBD2 matching over 8 bases. With V trimmed by 10 bases and J by 3 bases, 7 bases remained unmatched. This CDR3 contains 13 residues. Germline CDR1 SNHLY, CDR2 FYNNEI. The CDR3 sequence: CATLAGLEETQYF. CDR3 bases: TGTGCCACCCTAGCGGGTCTTGAAGAGACCCAGTACTTC.

The chain uses TRBV13 and TRBJ2-1, with D hard to call. This CDR3 has 11 residues. The ends were cut back, 3 bases at V and 9 bases at J, with 6 bases in the middle. Germline CDR1 PRHDT, CDR2 FYEKMQ (reference sequence). CDR3 nucleotides: TGTGCCAGCAGCTTCCACAGTGAGCAGTTCTTC. This sequence encodes CASSFHSEQFF.

Details on this clone: A junction end diverges from the germline sequence, so it may reflect a read error. The rearrangement uses TRBV19 and TRBJ2-1, with 8 nucleotides matching TRBD2. The V gene's germline CDR1 is LNHDA and CDR2 SQIVND (reference sequence). The CDR3 runs 14 residues. The DNA of the CDR3 is TGTGCCAGTGCACTAGCGGACCACTACAGTGAGCAGTTCTTC. This codes for CASALADHYSEQFF.

The CDR3: CASSLIGGYEQYF. The CDR3 bases are TGTGCCAGCAGCTTAATAGGGGGCTACGAGCAGTACTTC. This chain uses TRBV7-8 with TRBJ2-7; a weak D match, TRBD1 (6 bases). V was pared by 2 bases and J by 3 bases, with 8 bases between. CDR3 length: 13 residues. Per the germline V gene, CDR1 is SGHVS and CDR2 is FQNEAQ. The whole variable domain, filled in from reference TRBV7-8 and TRBJ2-7, reads GAGVSQSPRYKVAKRGQDVALRCDPISGHVSLFWYQQALGQGPEFLTYFQNEAQLDKSGLPSDRFFAERPEGSVSTLKIQRTQQEDSAVYLCASSLIGGYEQYFGPGTRLTVT.

The chain combines TRBV5-1 with TRBJ2-1; 14 nucleotides match TRBD2. Germline V gene sequence: CDR1 SGHRS, CDR2 YFSETQ. With V trimmed by 3 bases and J by 5 bases, 1 base remained unmatched. There are 15 residues in the CDR3. CDR3 nucleotide sequence: TGCGCCAGCAGCTGGGGACTAGCGGGAGACAATGAGCAGTTCTTC. The encoded protein is CASSWGLAGDNEQFF.

Notes on this clone: The junction differs from germline at one of its ends, possibly a read error. The J gene is TRBJ2-7, the V gene TRBV30, with TRBD2 as a possible D gene (7 bases). Germline-derived CDR1 and CDR2 are GTSNPN and SVGIG (reference sequence). This CDR3 is 11 amino acids long. This chain's CDR3 is CAWSPGGEQHF. In DNA, the CDR3 is TGTGCCTGGAGCCCGGGGGGCGAGCAGCACTTC. Based on the CDR3 plus reference TRBV30 and TRBJ2-7, the full variable domain is SQTIHQWPATLVQPVGSPLSLECTVEGTSNPNLYWYRQAAGRGLQLLFYSVGIGQISSEVPQNLSASRPQDRQFILSSKKLLLSDSGFYLCAWSPGGEQHFGPGTRLTVT.

The CDR3 DNA is TGTGCCAGCAGCGGGAGTTTCGGGCAGGAGACCCAGTACTTC. Amino acids: CASSGSFGQETQYF. The rearrangement links TRBV4-2 to TRBJ2-5; D might be TRBD2 (5 bases). Per the germline V gene, CDR1 is LGHNA and CDR2 is YNFKEQ. Trimming removed 5 bases at V and 5 bases at J, with 15 bases between. This CDR3 contains 14 residues.

The J gene is TRBJ1-2, the V gene TRBV2; 9 bases are a match to TRBD1. The CDR3 is made up of 12 amino acids. J was trimmed by 7 bases and V by 10 bases; bases with no gene match: 7. Germline loops: CDR1 SNHLY, CDR2 FYNNEI. This CDR3 reads CATRQGEGGYTF. The CDR3 bases are TGTGCCACCCGACAGGGGGAGGGTGGCTACACCTTC.

V gene TRBV5-1 combines with J gene TRBJ1-5; 9 positions match TRBD1. CDR1 SGHRS and CDR2 YFSETQ come from the germline V gene. V lost 4 bases to trimming and J lost 5 bases; unmatched junction nucleotides: 7. The CDR3 contains 15 residues. CDR3 amino acids: CASSPRTGEYQPQHF. CDR3 DNA sequence: TGCGCCAGCAGCCCTAGGACAGGGGAATATCAGCCCCAGCATTTT.

The chain is built from TRBV27 and TRBJ2-7; D is possibly TRBD2 (6 bases). The length of the CDR3 is 14 residues. The V gene's germline CDR1 is MNHEY and CDR2 SMNVEV (reference sequence). Trimming cost V 2 bases and J 6 bases, with 14 bases left between them. CDR3 in amino acids: CASSLGAGYGEQYF. As DNA, the CDR3 is TGTGCCAGCAGTTTAGGGGCGGGATACGGCGAGCAGTACTTC.